The 22 T cell receptor beta chains in this list originate from one sample, sequenced in a study of monozygotic twins with inflammatory bowel disease. After re-calling the 5' RACE reads, TCRdb lists one entry per CDR3 protein, DNA absent. This sample contains some 200,000 distinct CDR3 sequences. Input material: blood. All receptors come from a human donor with ulcerative colitis or Crohn's disease, or a healthy co-twin of an affected twin (not recorded which).

This chain uses TRBV7-2 with TRBJ1-2; the D call from TCRdb, TRBD1, cannot be confirmed without DNA. This CDR3 has 14 amino acids. Looked up from germline, CDR1 is SGHTA and CDR2 is FQGNSA. The CDR3: CASTVGQGLTGYTF.

The rearrangement uses TRBV5-6 and TRBJ2-7; TCRdb picks TRBD1, but there is no DNA to check that call. Germline V gene sequence: CDR1 SGHDT, CDR2 YYEEEE. The CDR3 extends over 17 amino acids. The CDR3 protein is CASSLYFGQGVLDEQYF.

The rearrangement uses TRBV5-5 and TRBJ2-1; TCRdb outputs TRBD1, but without DNA this stays unchecked. CDR1 is SGHKS and CDR2 is YYEKEE in the germline V gene (reference sequence). The CDR3 has 15 residues. This CDR3 reads CASSLRDTIYNEQFF. Full variable domain (missing parts from reference TRBV5-5 and TRBJ2-1): DAGVTQSPTHLIKTRGQQVTLRCSPISGHKSVSWYQQVLGQGPQFIFQYYEKEERGRGNFPDRFSARQFPNYSSELNVNALLLGDSALYLCASSLRDTIYNEQFFGPGTRLTVL.

The chain is built from TRBV12-3 or TRBV12-4 and TRBJ2-7; TCRdb's D call, TRBD1, is unchecked because there is no DNA. The CDR3 is 16 amino acids. This CDR3 reads CASSFDLDRVSYEQYF.

The rearrangement joins TRBV12-3 or TRBV12-4 to TRBJ2-2; TCRdb's D call of TRBD2 is untestable without DNA. The CDR3 has 15 amino acids. CDR3 loop: CASREGLTNTGELFF.

The gene calls are TRBV18 and TRBJ2-7; TCRdb names TRBD2, which stays unverified in the absence of DNA. The length of the CDR3 is 19 residues. Germline CDR1 and CDR2: KGHSH and LQKENI. CDR3 protein: CASSPRTSGRASVAPEQYF.

CDR3 sequence reads: CASKPAGSVETQYF. The rearrangement joins TRBV28 to TRBJ2-5; TCRdb returns TRBD2, unconfirmable since there is no DNA. This CDR3 region has 14 residues. Germline V gives CDR1 MDHEN, CDR2 SYDVKM.

The chain recombines TRBV7-9 with TRBJ2-1; TCRdb's D gene call, TRBD2, goes unchecked for lack of DNA. The CDR3 is made up of 12 amino acids. CDR1 and CDR2 (germline): SEHNR, FQNEAQ (reference sequence). The CDR3 sequence is CATIRGGDEQFF.

The genes are TRBV7-9 and TRBJ2-3; TCRdb selects TRBD1, and the lack of DNA leaves this call unchecked. CDR1 SEHNR and CDR2 FQNEAQ come from the germline V gene (reference sequence). This CDR3 is built from 15 residues. The chain's CDR3 is CASSLLGGDTDTQYF.

V and J are TRBV29-1 and TRBJ2-3; lacking DNA, the TRBD2 call made by TCRdb goes unchecked. The CDR3 runs 11 residues. Germline CDR1 reads SQVTM; CDR2 reads ANQGSEA. CDR3 amino acids: CSVALEATQYF.

The chain has TRBV7-6 and TRBJ2-3; TCRdb designates TRBD1, a call that cannot be tested without DNA. Germline CDR1 reads SGHVS; CDR2 reads FNYEAQ. The CDR3 is 16 residues long. The chain's CDR3 is CASSSGPDRAKDTQYF.

The chain joins TRBV24-1 to TRBJ2-3; TCRdb proposes TRBD1, but this gene call is untestable without DNA. Germline CDR1 reads KGHDR; CDR2 reads SFDVKD. The CDR3 covers 15 residues. CDR3: CATSDSRVVTDTQYF.

The CDR3: CASSSEHREQYF. The chain links TRBV7-2 to TRBJ2-7; TCRdb gives TRBD1 as the D gene, but with no DNA this cannot be confirmed. CDR3 length equals 12 residues. Germline V gene lookup returns CDR1 SGHTA and CDR2 FQGNSA.

The chain couples TRBV20-1 to TRBJ2-7; TCRdb gives TRBD2 as the D gene, but with no DNA this cannot be confirmed. Germline CDR1 is DFQATT and CDR2 is SNEGSKA (reference sequence). The CDR3 is made up of 17 amino acids. The CDR3 reads CSANEGTSGRQSGEQYF.

The chain has TRBV19 and TRBJ1-2; TCRdb outputs TRBD1, but without DNA this stays unchecked. The CDR3 runs to 15 residues. From germline, CDR1 is LNHDA and CDR2 SQIVND (reference sequence). The CDR3 region is CASTTDRGPLYGYTF.

The rearrangement uses TRBV28 and TRBJ2-7; TCRdb's D gene call, TRBD1, goes unchecked for lack of DNA. CDR3 size: 15 residues. The germline V gene encodes CDR1 MDHEN and CDR2 SYDVKM. The CDR3 sequence is CASRPTGTGNREQYF.

The chain employs TRBV7-9 and TRBJ2-7; TCRdb's assignment of TRBD1 cannot be checked, as there is no DNA. The CDR3 extends over 17 amino acids. Germline V gene data show CDR1 as SEHNR and CDR2 as FQNEAQ (reference sequence). This CDR3 reads CASSRTGGPPSLGEQYF.

The V gene is TRBV29-1, the J gene TRBJ2-5. Germline V lookup: CDR1 SQVTM, CDR2 ANQGSEA. The CDR3 length is 11 residues. The CDR3 spells CSVDSAETQYF.

The chain is built from TRBV7-2 and TRBJ2-7. Germline values: CDR1 SGHTA, CDR2 FQGNSA. The CDR3 covers 13 residues. CDR3 sequence: CASSSSEFYEQYF.

This CDR3 reads CASSWDLSDTGSSYEQYF. This rearrangement joins TRBV6-2 or TRBV6-3 to TRBJ2-7. This CDR3 spans 18 amino acids. Germline CDR1 and CDR2: MNHEY and SVGEGT.

The chain recombines TRBV12-3 or TRBV12-4 with TRBJ2-2. This CDR3 has 15 amino acids. The CDR3 spells CASSPSGANTGELLF.

J is TRBJ2-1 and V is TRBV7-2. The V gene's germline CDR1 is SGHTA and CDR2 FQGNSA. This CDR3 has 14 amino acids. The CDR3 sequence: CASSLGSPYNEQFF.